This TCR beta chain originates from a study of T-cell reconstitution after alpha-beta-depleted transplantation in children (dated by TCRdb to about 2016). As for the study more broadly: T-cell immune reconstitution after TCRalphabeta/CD19-depleted allogeneic hematopoietic cell transplantation in children was quantitatively tracked in the study by means of TCR repertoire profiling.

Libraries came from PCR. Sequencing was performed on an Illumina HiSeq 2500. TCR libraries were prepared with molecular barcoding, using unique molecular identifiers to normalize TCRbeta repertoire quantification. TCRdb reprocessed the public reads (quality trimming at Q25 with fastp, clone calling with MiXCR) and kept in-frame beta chains. Rows matching on CDR3 protein sequence are summarized as one entry with the most common DNA and genes. For this sample there are 230,000 or so distinct CDR3 sequences; 9.7% appear just once. The ten biggest clones cover about 4.9% of the sample. V and J are truncated by 5 bases and 2 bases respectively, leaving an intervening sequence of 18 bases. Including the terminal cysteine and phenylalanine, the CDR3 comprises 16 residues. This entry keeps only the CDR3 DNA: 48 bases, framed from base 1. As encoded in the germline V gene, CDR1 is ENHRY while CDR2 is SYGVKD.

This clonotype was recorded at least ten times. Its specific antigen is unknown. No per-base quality is available; no much larger clone lies one base away. The input for sequencing was PBMCs from the stem cell graft donor, taken from the stem cell graft. The rearrangement combines TRBV10-3 with TRBJ1-1; a tentative D match to TRBD1 spans 6 bases. This clonotype was sampled from a human donor who donated a stem cell graft to a child with SCID. The nucleotide sequence reads as follows: TGTGCCATCAGTAAGACCCGGCAGGACAGAAACACTGAAGCTTTCTTT. This yields the protein CAISKTRQDRNTEAFF.